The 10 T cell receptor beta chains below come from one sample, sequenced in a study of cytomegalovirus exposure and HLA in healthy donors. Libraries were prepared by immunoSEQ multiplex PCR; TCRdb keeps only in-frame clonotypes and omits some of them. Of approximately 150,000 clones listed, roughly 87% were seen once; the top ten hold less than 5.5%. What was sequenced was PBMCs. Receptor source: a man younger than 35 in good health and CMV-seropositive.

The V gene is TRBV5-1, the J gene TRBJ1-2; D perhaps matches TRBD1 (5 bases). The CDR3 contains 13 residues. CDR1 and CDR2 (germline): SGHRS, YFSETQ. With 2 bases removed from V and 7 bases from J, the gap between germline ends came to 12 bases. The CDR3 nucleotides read TGCGCCAGCAGCTTCGGAGAAGGGGTTGGCTACACCTTC. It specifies CASSFGEGVGYTF.

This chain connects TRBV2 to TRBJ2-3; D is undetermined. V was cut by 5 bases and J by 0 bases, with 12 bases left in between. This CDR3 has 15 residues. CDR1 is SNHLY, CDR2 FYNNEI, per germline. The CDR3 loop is CASSSSLTSTDTQYF. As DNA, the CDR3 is TGTGCCAGCAGTTCCTCTCTTACTAGCACAGATACGCAGTATTTT.

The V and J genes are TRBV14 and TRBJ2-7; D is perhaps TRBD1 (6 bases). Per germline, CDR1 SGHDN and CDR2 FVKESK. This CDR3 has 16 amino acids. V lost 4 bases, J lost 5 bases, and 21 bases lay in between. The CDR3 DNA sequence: TGTGCCAGCAGCCCCTCGACTCACAGGGCTTTCCACGAGCAGTACTTC. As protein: CASSPSTHRAFHEQYF.

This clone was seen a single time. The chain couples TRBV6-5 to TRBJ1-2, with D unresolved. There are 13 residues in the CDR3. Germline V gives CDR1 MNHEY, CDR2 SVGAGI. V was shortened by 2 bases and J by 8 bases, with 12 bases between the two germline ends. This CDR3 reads CASSYDDVGGYTF. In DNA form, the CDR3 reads TGTGCCAGCAGTTACGACGACGTGGGCGGCTACACCTTC.

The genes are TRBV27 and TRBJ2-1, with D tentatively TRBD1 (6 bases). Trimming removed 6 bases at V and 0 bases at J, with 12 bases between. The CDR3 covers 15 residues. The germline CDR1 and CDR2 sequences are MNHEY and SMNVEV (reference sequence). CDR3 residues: CASRIDRSSYNEQFF. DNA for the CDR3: TGTGCCAGCAGGATTGACAGGAGCTCCTACAATGAGCAGTTCTTC.

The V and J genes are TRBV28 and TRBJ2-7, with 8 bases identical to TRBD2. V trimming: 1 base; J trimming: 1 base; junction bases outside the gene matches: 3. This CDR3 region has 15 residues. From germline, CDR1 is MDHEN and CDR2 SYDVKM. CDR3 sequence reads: CASSLSAGGSYEQYF. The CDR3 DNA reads TGTGCCAGCAGTTTATCGGCGGGGGGATCCTACGAGCAGTACTTC.

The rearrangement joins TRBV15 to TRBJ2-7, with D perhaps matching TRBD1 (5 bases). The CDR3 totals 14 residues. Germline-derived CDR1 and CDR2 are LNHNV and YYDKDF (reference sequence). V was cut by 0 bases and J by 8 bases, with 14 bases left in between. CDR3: CATSRDKGLTQQYF. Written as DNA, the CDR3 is TGTGCCACCAGCAGAGATAAGGGGTTGACACAGCAGTACTTC.

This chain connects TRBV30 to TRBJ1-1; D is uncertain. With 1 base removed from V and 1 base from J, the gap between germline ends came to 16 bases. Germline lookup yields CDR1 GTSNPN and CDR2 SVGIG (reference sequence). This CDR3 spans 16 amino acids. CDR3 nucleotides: TGTGCCTGGAGTGCCCTCCTCGCCCGGAGGAACACTGAAGCTTTCTTT. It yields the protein CAWSALLARRNTEAFF.

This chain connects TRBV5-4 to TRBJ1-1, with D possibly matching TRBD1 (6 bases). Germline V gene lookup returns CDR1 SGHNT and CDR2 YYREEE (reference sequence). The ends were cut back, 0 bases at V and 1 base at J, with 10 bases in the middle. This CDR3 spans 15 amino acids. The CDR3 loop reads CASSLETGRNTEAFF. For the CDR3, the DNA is TGTGCCAGCAGCTTGGAGACAGGCCGGAACACTGAAGCTTTCTTT.

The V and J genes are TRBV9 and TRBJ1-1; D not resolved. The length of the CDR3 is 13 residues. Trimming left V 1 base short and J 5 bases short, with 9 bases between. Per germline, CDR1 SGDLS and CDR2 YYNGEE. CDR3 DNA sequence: TGTGCCAGCAGCGTAACGGGATTGACTGAAGCTTTCTTT. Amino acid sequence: CASSVTGLTEAFF.